This T cell receptor (beta chain) came from a study of cytomegalovirus exposure and HLA in healthy donors. The PCR was carried out with 60 Vbeta primers and 13 Jbeta primers. Profiled with immunoSEQ multiplex PCR; TCRdb holds only in-frame clones, not every one. The table lists around 150,000 clones, roughly 74% of them singletons, with over 9% in the top ten. V was trimmed by 3 bases and J by 2 bases, leaving 14 bases between them. Germline-derived CDR1 and CDR2 are MDHEN and SYDVKM. This CDR3 has 16 amino acids. This chain uses TRBV28 with TRBJ1-5; D call uncertain. This sequence originates from a man younger than 35 in good health and CMV-seropositive. The sequenced sample was PBMCs. The CDR3 here is CASSFRVVRGNQPQHF. The CDR3 nucleotides read TGTGCCAGCAGTTTTAGAGTAGTTCGTGGCAATCAGCCCCAGCATTTT.